The TCR beta chain described here comes from a study of OX40 agonist ivuxolimab in advanced cancers. For the study at large: Three patients had partial responses: one hepatocellular carcinoma, two cutaneous melanoma.

CDR1 is SGHAT and CDR2 is FQNNGV in the germline V gene. The CDR3 is 16 residues long. Trimming cost V 0 bases and J 1 base, with 10 bases left between them. Sequenced by immunoSEQ multiplex PCR; TCRdb stores in-frame clones only, minus some. This sample yields over 60,000 clones, of which roughly 83% are seen a single time; 2.1% belongs to the top ten. This sample comprised CD4+ or CD8+ T cells sorted from blood, obtained in a trial of the OX40 agonist ivuxolimab. This sequence was found in an adult with an advanced solid tumor such as melanoma, head and neck, liver or kidney cancer. The chain uses TRBV11-2 and TRBJ1-3; the D is unclear. The CDR3 loop reads CASSLEPGLSGNTIYF. The CDR3 DNA reads TGTGCCAGCAGCTTAGAGCCGGGCCTATCTGGAAACACCATATATTTT.